Given below is one TCR beta chain in context. The sample originates from a study of PD-1 blockade in classical Hodgkin lymphoma. Produced via immunoSEQ multiplex PCR; TCRdb's table is partial and in-frame only. The data contain approximately 57,000 clones, approximately 89% of them singletons. The V end lost 6 bases, the J end lost 4 bases, and 12 bases lay between the germline ends. The length of the CDR3 is 13 residues. Germline CDR1 and CDR2: MNHEY and SVGAGI. After autologous stem cell transplantation all patients relapsed, and prior brentuximab vedotin exposure differed between cohorts. The V call is TRBV6-5, the J call TRBJ1-1, with D possibly being TRBD1 (6 bases). The TCR was taken from a human donor with classical Hodgkin lymphoma. The specimen was peripheral blood mononuclear cells (PBMCs), collected before the second cycle of nivolumab. The CDR3 sequence is CASRLGGGTEAFF. The CDR3 DNA reads TGTGCCAGCAGACTAGGGGGAGGCACTGAAGCTTTCTTT.